Presented here are 27 T cell receptor beta chains from one specimen sequenced in a study of blood T cell repertoires in COVID-19. The data were produced by immunoSEQ multiplex PCR, yet TCRdb's version contains in-frame clones alone and is incomplete. This table has about 180,000 clones, 79% appearing once. The sample comprised peripheral blood. The receptors stem from a woman aged 60-75 years with COVID-19, enrolled during active disease.

The rearrangement joins TRBV10-3 to TRBJ1-2; 8 nucleotides line up with TRBD1. The CDR3 contains 13 residues. Per germline, CDR1 ENHRY and CDR2 SYGVKD. The V gene end was trimmed by 6 bases and the J gene end by 3 bases; junction bases not matched to a gene: 3. This CDR3 is CAIRDRVDYGYTF. CDR3 sequence (DNA): TGTGCCATCAGGGACAGGGTGGACTATGGCTACACCTTC.

The chain couples TRBV7-9 to TRBJ2-1; a possible D gene is TRBD1 (5 bases). Trimming stripped 4 bases from V and 4 bases from J, with 20 bases between. This CDR3 comprises 17 residues. Germline V gives CDR1 SEHNR, CDR2 FQNEAQ (reference sequence). CDR3 sequence (DNA): TGTGCCAGCAGCTCATCCCAAGGGGCAGAGAAGTACAATGAGCAGTTCTTC. Amino acids: CASSSSQGAEKYNEQFF.

V gene TRBV10-2 combines with J gene TRBJ1-2; maybe TRBD1 (6 bases). V was trimmed by 6 bases and J by 4 bases, leaving 15 bases between them. Germline V gene data show CDR1 as WSHSY and CDR2 as SAAADI. The CDR3 has 14 amino acids. CDR3 loop: CASSAAGTSYGYTF. The CDR3 nucleotides are TGCGCCAGCAGCGCAGCCGGGACAAGCTATGGCTACACCTTC.

The chain is built from TRBV13 and TRBJ2-3; 10 nucleotides agree with TRBD2. CDR1 and CDR2 from the germline V gene are PRHDT and FYEKMQ (reference sequence). This CDR3 is 16 amino acids long. V trimming: 2 bases; J trimming: 0 bases; junction bases outside the gene matches: 2. The CDR3 nucleotides read TGTGCCAGCAGCTTACGGACTAGCGGTAGCACAGATACGCAGTATTTT. It encodes CASSLRTSGSTDTQYF.

This clone came up once. The genes are TRBV6-5 and TRBJ2-2; the D is unclear. V was pared by 4 bases and J by 3 bases, with 9 bases between. CDR1 is MNHEY, CDR2 SVGAGI, per germline. The CDR3 sequence is 14 residues long. CDR3 in amino acids: CASSFYRDTGELFF. In DNA form, the CDR3 reads TGTGCCAGCAGTTTTTACAGAGACACCGGGGAGCTGTTTTTT.

The V and J genes are TRBV11-3 and TRBJ1-1, with 9 bases that match TRBD1. CDR1 is SGHNT and CDR2 is YENEEA in the germline V gene. Unmatched junction bases numbered 4, after V lost 5 bases and J lost 6 bases. The CDR3 is 13 amino acids. In DNA, the CDR3 is TGTGCCAGCAGCAGGGACAGGGTCTCTGAAGCTTTCTTT. It is translated as CASSRDRVSEAFF.

This clone was found once. This chain links TRBV5-1 with TRBJ1-5; 10 bases agree with TRBD1. V was clipped by 1 base and J by 5 bases; unmatched bases: 3. CDR3 length: 15 amino acids. From germline, CDR1 is SGHRS and CDR2 YFSETQ. CDR3 amino acids: CASSLTGTGDQPQHF. CDR3 nucleotides: TGCGCCAGCAGCTTGACCGGGACAGGGGATCAGCCCCAGCATTTT. Full variable domain (rest looked up from reference TRBV5-1 and TRBJ1-5): KAGVTQTPRYLIKTRGQQVTLSCSPISGHRSVSWYQQTPGQGLQFLFEYFSETQRNKGNFPGRFSGRQFSNSRSEMNVSTLELGDSALYLCASSLTGTGDQPQHFGDGTRLSIL.

This clone was counted once. V and J are TRBV29-1 and TRBJ1-2; TRBD1 matches at 8 bases. There are 12 residues in the CDR3. The J segment lost 8 bases and the V segment lost 7 bases, leaving 9 bases of the junction unmatched. The germline V gene encodes CDR1 SQVTM and CDR2 ANQGSEA. CDR3 DNA sequence: TGCAGCGGCGGACAGGGCGGGATCGGCTACACCTTC. Translation: CSGGQGGIGYTF.

This chain connects TRBV11-2 to TRBJ2-5; D is possibly TRBD2 (6 bases). Trimming removed 1 base from V and 3 bases from J, with 9 bases in between. The CDR3 length is 14 residues. The germline gives CDR1 SGHAT, CDR2 FQNNGV. CDR3 nucleotide sequence: TGTGCCAGCAGCTTAGGGGGCGGGAAAGAGACCCAGTACTTC. Protein product: CASSLGGGKETQYF.

This clone was picked up one time. The rearrangement links TRBV30 to TRBJ1-3, with unresolved D. The CDR3 is 12 residues long. CDR1 GTSNPN and CDR2 SVGIG come from the germline V gene (reference sequence). Trimming took 2 bases from V and 7 from J, leaving 9 bases between them. CDR3 loop: CAWSSVSNTIYF. CDR3 sequence (DNA): TGTGCCTGGAGTAGTGTGAGCAACACCATATATTTT.

The chain is built from TRBV12-3 or TRBV12-4 and TRBJ1-2, with D uncertain. Trimming pared 2 bases from V and 14 bases from J, leaving 15 bases between. The CDR3 sequence is 12 residues long. The CDR3 DNA sequence: TGTGCCAGCAGTTTAAGAGGTCCGCCATATACCTTC. Translating gives CASSLRGPPYTF.

The CDR3 DNA is TGTGCCAGCAGCTTAGGGCTTAGGAGCTCCTACGAGCAGTACTTC. Its translation: CASSLGLRSSYEQYF. The gene calls are TRBV7-8 and TRBJ2-7; no firm D call. The CDR3 extends over 15 amino acids. Trimming took off 1 base at V and 0 bases at J, with 10 bases between the two ends. The V gene's germline CDR1 is SGHVS and CDR2 FQNEAQ.

This chain joins TRBV10-3 and TRBJ1-4, with 7 bases lining up with TRBD1. Germline assignment: CDR1 ENHRY and CDR2 SYGVKD. V shed 5 bases, J shed 3 bases, and the junction held 0 bases outside the gene matches. The CDR3 is made up of 13 amino acids. CDR3 sequence (DNA): TGTGCCATCAGTACAGGGGCTAATGAAAAACTGTTTTTT. As protein: CAISTGANEKLFF.

The chain has TRBV10-3 and TRBJ2-1; 11 bases align to TRBD2. Germline values: CDR1 ENHRY, CDR2 SYGVKD. The CDR3 is 14 amino acids. V lost 8 bases and J lost 7; bases outside the gene matches: 7. Written as DNA, the CDR3 is TGTGCCATCGCGGGACTAGCGGCCGCAAATGAGCAGTTCTTC. Residues: CAIAGLAAANEQFF.

The V call is TRBV6-5, the J call TRBJ2-5; perhaps TRBD1 as D (6 bases). Germline V gene data show CDR1 as MNHEY and CDR2 as SVGAGI. The V gene lost 2 bases and the J gene lost 1 base, with 11 bases spanning the gap. The CDR3 extends over 15 amino acids. The CDR3 protein is CASSYTGQIQETQYF. The CDR3 nucleotides read TGTGCCAGCAGTTACACGGGACAAATCCAAGAGACCCAGTACTTC.

The chain is built from TRBV12-5 and TRBJ2-1, with 7 bases aligning to TRBD1. J lost 1 base, V lost 2 bases, and 2 bases had no gene match. CDR1 and CDR2 (germline): LGHNT, FRNRAP. There are 15 residues in the CDR3. CDR3 nucleotide sequence: TGTGCTAGTGGTTTGCCGGGACAGTCCTACAATGAGCAGTTCTTC. It yields the protein CASGLPGQSYNEQFF.

This clone was picked up one time. V gene TRBV11-3 combines with J gene TRBJ2-5, with D perhaps matching TRBD2 (6 bases). V was shortened by 5 bases and J by 2 bases, with 15 bases between the two germline ends. CDR1 and CDR2 (germline): SGHNT, YENEEA. This CDR3 is 15 amino acids long. The CDR3 is CASSPASELQETQYF. The DNA of the CDR3 is TGTGCCAGCAGCCCAGCTAGCGAGCTACAAGAGACCCAGTACTTC. Looking up the rest from reference TRBV11-3 and TRBJ2-5 gives the full variable domain: EAGVVQSPRYKIIEKKQPVAFWCNPISGHNTLYWYLQNLGQGPELLIRYENEEAVDDSQLPKDRFSAERLKGVDSTLKIQPAELGDSAVYLCASSPASELQETQYFGPGTRLLVL.

The chain links TRBV28 to TRBJ2-1; 9 nucleotides line up with TRBD1. Germline V gene lookup returns CDR1 MDHEN and CDR2 SYDVKM. The trim removed 8 bases at V and 7 bases at J, leaving 12 bases unmatched. The CDR3 contains 15 residues. The CDR3 DNA reads as TGTGCCAGCGAGAAGGCGGGACAGGGTAGTAATGAGCAGTTCTTC. This codes for CASEKAGQGSNEQFF.

Comment on this clone: At one boundary the junction diverges from the germline segment, which might be a read error. The chain combines TRBV7-7 with TRBJ1-1; D gene uncertain. CDR1 and CDR2 from the germline V gene are SSHAT and FNYEAQ (reference sequence). The CDR3 loop spans 13 amino acids. The CDR3 loop reads CASSLNMDTEAFF. The CDR3 DNA reads as TGTGCTAGCAGCTTGAACATGGACACTGAAGCTTTCTTT.

The rearrangement links TRBV5-4 to TRBJ1-6, with 10 bases identical to TRBD1. Looked up from germline, CDR1 is SGHNT and CDR2 is YYREEE (reference sequence). V lost 2 bases, J lost 8 bases, and 1 base stayed unmatched. This CDR3 has 14 residues. The CDR3, as DNA: TGTGCCAGCAGCTTTGGGACAGGGGATTCACCCCTCCACTTT. This codes for CASSFGTGDSPLHF.

The chain couples TRBV5-5 to TRBJ2-7; TRBD2 is a possible D gene (7 bases). Trimming took off 2 bases at V and 6 bases at J, with 12 bases between the two ends. The CDR3 is made up of 13 amino acids. The germline CDR1 and CDR2 sequences are SGHKS and YYEKEE (reference sequence). The CDR3 here is CASSFRRGGEQYV. The CDR3 DNA sequence: TGTGCCAGCAGCTTTAGGAGGGGGGGCGAGCAGTACGTC.

Points on this clone: One end of the junction does not line up with germline, which may come from a read error. V is TRBV7-7 and J is TRBJ2-2; 8 bases line up with TRBD2. From germline, CDR1 is SSHAT and CDR2 FNYEAQ (reference sequence). The CDR3 consists of 17 residues. Here the CDR3 reads CASSLRFIGRDTGELFF. In nucleotides, the CDR3 is TGTGCTAGCAGCTTAAGGTTTATCGGGAGGGACACCGGGGAGCTGTTTTTT.

This clone was counted between two and nine times. This chain links TRBV29-1 with TRBJ1-1; weak D call: TRBD1 (6 bases). The CDR3 contains 14 residues. V was shortened by 3 bases and J by 5 bases, with 16 bases between the two germline ends. CDR1 is SQVTM and CDR2 is ANQGSEA in the germline V gene. The CDR3 nucleotides read TGCAGCGTTGATGGGGGCAGGGGTCGAACTGAAGCTTTCTTT. Amino acids: CSVDGGRGRTEAFF. Variable domain in full (rest from reference TRBV29-1 and TRBJ1-1): SAVISQKPSRDICQRGTSLTIQCQVDSQVTMMFWYRQQPGQSLTLIATANQGSEATYESGFVIDKFPISRPNLTFSTLTVSNMSPEDSSIYLCSVDGGRGRTEAFFGQGTRLTVV.

The chain has TRBV18 and TRBJ2-1, with D possibly TRBD1 on 6 matching bases. Looked up from germline, CDR1 is KGHSH and CDR2 is LQKENI. Trimming shortened V by 3 bases and J by 0 bases, and 6 bases separated the two germline ends. The CDR3 is made up of 14 amino acids. This chain's CDR3 is CASSPDSSYNEQFF. CDR3 coding DNA: TGTGCCAGCTCACCGGACAGCTCCTACAATGAGCAGTTCTTC.

The chain links TRBV18 to TRBJ2-1; 10 bases are shared with TRBD2. CDR1 and CDR2 (germline): KGHSH, LQKENI. The CDR3 is 16 residues long. The V segment lost 3 bases and the J segment 5 bases; nucleotides outside the gene matches: 7. CDR3 sequence: CASSPALAGPNNEQFF. The CDR3 DNA reads as TGTGCCAGCTCACCGGCACTAGCGGGGCCCAACAATGAGCAGTTCTTC.

The V and J genes are TRBV6-5 and TRBJ2-7; 7 bases are shared with TRBD2. The germline V gene has CDR1 MNHEY and CDR2 SVGAGI. J lost 6 bases, V lost 3 bases, and 11 bases had no gene match. The CDR3 has 15 amino acids. CDR3 bases: TGTGCCAGCAGTTATTCCGGCGGGAGAGGAGGCGAGCAGTACTTC. As protein: CASSYSGGRGGEQYF.

The chain links TRBV24-1 to TRBJ2-1; 9 positions agree with TRBD2. Germline CDR1 KGHDR, CDR2 SFDVKD. V trimming: 4 bases; J trimming: 4 bases; junction bases outside the gene matches: 10. The CDR3 length is 17 residues. CDR3 protein: CATSDVQGGRAYNEQFF. The CDR3, as DNA: TGTGCCACCAGTGACGTGCAGGGCGGGAGGGCTTACAATGAGCAGTTCTTC.